Each of the 25 T cell receptor beta chains below was sequenced from the same sample in a study of blood T cell repertoires in COVID-19. The data were produced by immunoSEQ multiplex PCR, yet TCRdb's version contains in-frame clones alone and is incomplete. The sample yields hundreds of thousands of clones, approximately 86% seen once. The sample was peripheral blood. These receptors came from a woman in her 30s who had recovered from COVID-19.

This sequence joins TRBV18 and TRBJ1-5; the D gene is possibly TRBD1 (6 bases). The CDR3 extends over 17 amino acids. The germline V gene encodes CDR1 KGHSH and CDR2 LQKENI. V was cut by 2 bases and J by 6 bases, with 20 bases left in between. The CDR3 bases are TGTGCCAGCTCACCAAGTTCTTATGGGGGCTCGGGTCAGCCCCAGCATTTT. This gives the protein CASSPSSYGGSGQPQHF.

As DNA, the CDR3 is TGCGCCAGCAGCCGGACTCGAGCGTACCAAGAGACCCAGTACTTC. Its protein product is CASSRTRAYQETQYF. This rearrangement joins TRBV5-1 to TRBJ2-5, with a possible D match to TRBD2 (5 bases). Trimming stripped 4 bases from V and 0 bases from J, with 13 bases between. Per germline, CDR1 SGHRS and CDR2 YFSETQ. The CDR3 spans 15 residues.

This chain links TRBV28 with TRBJ2-1; 8 nucleotides align to TRBD2. Unmatched junction bases numbered 11, after V lost 3 bases and J lost 4 bases. The CDR3 consists of 17 residues. Germline CDR1 and CDR2: MDHEN and SYDVKM. This chain's CDR3 is CASSFWSGSGLYNEQFF. Written as DNA, the CDR3 is TGTGCCAGCAGTTTTTGGAGCGGGAGTGGTTTGTACAATGAGCAGTTCTTC.

This sequence joins TRBV5-1 and TRBJ1-4, with 8 bases fitting TRBD1. Germline-derived CDR1 and CDR2 are SGHRS and YFSETQ. The CDR3 runs to 16 residues. With V trimmed by 5 bases and J by 0 bases, 6 bases remained unmatched. Here the CDR3 DNA reads TGCGCCAGCAGGACGGGACAGGTTGCAACTAATGAAAAACTGTTTTTT. Amino acids: CASRTGQVATNEKLFF.

V gene TRBV11-2 combines with J gene TRBJ2-7; tentative D call: TRBD2 (5 bases). The CDR3 runs 15 residues. Germline CDR1 is SGHAT and CDR2 is FQNNGV. Trimming removed 5 bases at V and 6 bases at J, with 20 bases between. CDR3 protein: CASSKTRAAPIEQYF. The CDR3 coding sequence is TGTGCCAGCAGCAAGACGAGGGCGGCGCCTATCGAGCAGTACTTC. The full variable domain, its missing parts supplied by reference TRBV11-2 and TRBJ2-7, is EAGVAQSPRYKIIEKRQSVAFWCNPISGHATLYWYQQILGQGPKLLIQFQNNGVVDDSQLPKDRFSAERLKGVDSTLKIQPAKLEDSAVYLCASSKTRAAPIEQYFGPGTRLTVT.

The rearrangement uses TRBV5-4 and TRBJ1-2; D remains ambiguous. Trimming cost V 0 bases and J 2 bases, with 14 bases left between them. The CDR3 spans 16 residues. CDR1 SGHNT and CDR2 YYREEE come from the germline V gene (reference sequence). As DNA, the CDR3 is TGTGCCAGCAGCTTGGACGGGAACAGCGTCAACTATGGCTACACCTTC. Its translation is CASSLDGNSVNYGYTF. Supplemented by reference TRBV5-4 and TRBJ1-2, the full variable domain reads ETGVTQSPTHLIKTRGQQVTLRCSSQSGHNTVSWYQQALGQGPQFIFQYYREEENGRGNFPPRFSGLQFPNYSSELNVNALELDDSALYLCASSLDGNSVNYGYTFGSGTRLTVV.

The gene calls are TRBV27 and TRBJ2-7, with D perhaps TRBD2 (5 bases). The germline gives CDR1 MNHEY, CDR2 SMNVEV (reference sequence). The CDR3 sequence is 19 residues long. The germline V and J ends were trimmed by 6 bases and 2 bases, with 29 bases remaining between them. In DNA form, the CDR3 reads TGTGCCAGCAGCTTCTCGAGGGAAGTAGGTGGGAAGTGGACCTACGAGCAGTACTTC. Its protein is CASSFSREVGGKWTYEQYF.

Written as DNA, the CDR3 is TGCGCCAGCAGCTTGGGCGGCGGATCTAATGAAAAACTGTTTTTT. Protein: CASSLGGGSNEKLFF. The chain combines TRBV5-1 with TRBJ1-4, with D uncertain. Deletions cut 0 bases from V and 3 bases from J, with 9 bases between. Germline V gene sequence: CDR1 SGHRS, CDR2 YFSETQ. The CDR3 loop spans 15 amino acids.

V and J are TRBV19 and TRBJ2-3; the match to TRBD2 covers 10 bases. The V gene end was trimmed by 0 bases and the J gene end by 8 bases; junction bases not matched to a gene: 5. The germline V gene has CDR1 LNHDA and CDR2 SQIVND (reference sequence). The CDR3 totals 15 residues. The CDR3 loop reads CASSIELAGPATQYF. CDR3 nucleotide sequence: TGTGCCAGTAGTATAGAACTAGCGGGACCAGCTACGCAGTATTTT. Full variable domain (outside the CDR3, taken from reference TRBV19 and TRBJ2-3): DGGITQSPKYLFRKEGQNVTLSCEQNLNHDAMYWYRQDPGQGLRLIYYSQIVNDFQKGDIAEGYSVSREKKESFPLTVTSAQKNPTAFYLCASSIELAGPATQYFGPGTRLTVL.

The chain links TRBV5-4 to TRBJ2-1, with 8 positions matching TRBD1. CDR3 size: 16 residues. Germline CDR1 reads SGHNT; CDR2 reads YYREEE (reference sequence). Losses at the gene ends were 4 bases for V and 1 base for J; bases not matched to a gene: 7. The CDR3 protein is CASSPRTGRSYNEQFF. The CDR3, as DNA: TGTGCCAGCAGCCCAAGGACAGGGCGGTCCTACAATGAGCAGTTCTTC. The variable domain in full, with the rest retrieved from reference TRBV5-4 and TRBJ2-1, is ETGVTQSPTHLIKTRGQQVTLRCSSQSGHNTVSWYQQALGQGPQFIFQYYREEENGRGNFPPRFSGLQFPNYSSELNVNALELDDSALYLCASSPRTGRSYNEQFFGPGTRLTVL.

The chain links TRBV1 to TRBJ1-3; TRBD1, the table's D call, lacks a check against the DNA. TRBV1 is marked as a pseudogene. This CDR3 comprises 16 residues. CDR3 in DNA: TGCACCAGCAGCCAAGATCGCAGTCGCTCTGGAAACACCATATATTTT. It encodes CTSSQDRSRSGNTIYF.

This chain joins TRBV5-8 and TRBJ2-1; possible D gene TRBD2, 7 bases. The CDR3 spans 16 residues. Germline assignment: CDR1 SGHTS and CDR2 YDEGEE. V gave up 5 bases and J gave up 0 bases, with 15 bases separating them. Written as DNA, the CDR3 is TGTGCCAGCAGTTGGGGGGGAGGGGGCTCCTACAATGAGCAGTTCTTC. This translates into CASSWGGGGSYNEQFF.

The genes are TRBV19 and TRBJ1-1; a weak D match, TRBD1 (5 bases). Germline CDR1 reads LNHDA; CDR2 reads SQIVND (reference sequence). Trimming shortened V by 1 base and J by 3 bases, and 9 bases separated the two germline ends. This CDR3 comprises 14 residues. DNA for the CDR3: TGTGCCAGTAGTATAGGCCTAGGGGACACTGAAGCTTTCTTT. Residues: CASSIGLGDTEAFF.

The CDR3 here is CASSVVTRAGDTQYF. The CDR3 nucleotides read TGTGCCAGCAGCGTAGTAACTAGGGCCGGGGATACGCAGTATTTT. The chain couples TRBV9 to TRBJ2-3; D is perhaps TRBD2 (5 bases). The germline V gene has CDR1 SGDLS and CDR2 YYNGEE. The CDR3 covers 15 residues. The V end lost 0 bases, the J end lost 6 bases, and 14 bases lay between the germline ends.

The chain is built from TRBV5-4 and TRBJ2-5; D is ambiguous. The V gene lost 4 bases and the J gene lost 5 bases, with 15 bases spanning the gap. Germline V gene data show CDR1 as SGHNT and CDR2 as YYREEE (reference sequence). The CDR3 is 14 residues long. Written as DNA, the CDR3 is TGTGCCAGCAGCCTCGTCGGAGTAACGGAGACCCAGTACTTC. This translates into CASSLVGVTETQYF.

This clone was detected a few times. The V call is TRBV6-5, the J call TRBJ2-7, with TRBD1 matching over 12 bases. The CDR3 extends over 15 amino acids. Per germline, CDR1 MNHEY and CDR2 SVGAGI. The V and J ends lost 1 base and 7 bases, in that order; junction bases with no gene match: 5. The CDR3 region is CASSYWDRGQREQYF. The CDR3, as DNA: TGTGCCAGCAGTTACTGGGACAGGGGGCAGCGAGAGCAGTACTTC.

The chain uses TRBV6-5 and TRBJ2-7; tentative D call: TRBD2 (5 bases). CDR3 length equals 13 residues. The ends were cut back, 5 bases at V and 6 bases at J, with 14 bases in the middle. Germline-derived CDR1 and CDR2 are MNHEY and SVGAGI. The CDR3 sequence: CASSQLTSPEQYF. The CDR3 coding sequence is TGTGCCAGCAGTCAACTCACTAGTCCCGAGCAGTACTTC.

This clone appeared a few times. The chain recombines TRBV7-9 with TRBJ2-7; D is ambiguous. The CDR3 loop spans 13 amino acids. Per germline, CDR1 SEHNR and CDR2 FQNEAQ (reference sequence). Trimming removed 5 bases from V and 7 bases from J, with 15 bases in between. The CDR3: CASSPSGSGEQYF. The CDR3 DNA reads as TGTGCCAGCAGCCCGTCCGGGTCTGGGGAGCAGTACTTC.

This chain connects TRBV2 to TRBJ2-5, with 9 bases aligning to TRBD1. The CDR3 contains 16 residues. Looked up from germline, CDR1 is SNHLY and CDR2 is FYNNEI. The V segment lost 5 bases and the J segment 5 bases; nucleotides outside the gene matches: 12. CDR3: CASSYHLQGAGETQYF. The DNA for the CDR3 is TGTGCCAGCAGTTATCATTTACAGGGGGCCGGGGAGACCCAGTACTTC. Using reference TRBV2 and TRBJ2-5 for the parts outside the CDR3, the full variable domain is EPEVTQTPSHQVTQMGQEVILRCVPISNHLYFYWYRQILGQKVEFLVSFYNNEISEKSEIFDDQFSVERPDGSNFTLKIRSTKLEDSAMYFCASSYHLQGAGETQYFGPGTRLLVL.

This clone came up a few times. J is TRBJ2-3 and V is TRBV3-1 (or the pseudogene TRBV3-2); no clear D. This CDR3 comprises 13 residues. Germline V lookup: CDR1 LGHDT, CDR2 YNNKEL (reference sequence). V lost 1 base, J lost 5 bases, and 7 bases lay in between. This chain's CDR3 is CASSQVPGDTQYF. CDR3 nucleotides: TGTGCCAGCAGCCAAGTACCCGGAGATACGCAGTATTTT.

The V call is TRBV7-3, the J call TRBJ2-1, with D perhaps TRBD2 (5 bases). There are 17 residues in the CDR3. CDR1 is SGHTA and CDR2 is FQGTGA in the germline V gene. V dropped 7 bases and J dropped 10 bases, with 29 bases sitting between them. This CDR3 reads CASTWPPRTGGGREQFF. Here the CDR3 DNA reads TGTGCCAGCACTTGGCCCCCCCGGACTGGCGGTGGTAGAGAGCAGTTCTTC. The full variable domain, with the rest looked up from reference TRBV7-3 and TRBJ2-1, is GAGVSQTPSNKVTEKGKYVELRCDPISGHTALYWYRQSLGQGPEFLIYFQGTGAADDSGLPNDRFFAVRPEGSVSTLKIQRTERGDSAVYLCASTWPPRTGGGREQFFGPGTRLTVL.

This clone has a handful of counts. V and J are TRBV30 and TRBJ2-7; TRBD2 might be the D (5 bases). CDR1 and CDR2 from the germline V gene are GTSNPN and SVGIG (reference sequence). Trimming took 0 bases from V and 4 from J, leaving 13 bases between them. CDR3 length: 14 amino acids. This chain's CDR3 is CAWSVARVSYEQYF. CDR3 DNA: TGTGCCTGGAGTGTAGCGAGGGTTTCGTACGAGCAGTACTTC.

This clone was counted a few times. CDR3 protein: CAIRTGLVGAYEQYF. In nucleotides, the CDR3 is TGTGCCATCAGGACTGGACTAGTTGGGGCTTACGAGCAGTACTTC. V and J are TRBV10-3 and TRBJ2-7; the match to TRBD2 covers 7 bases. Germline V gene sequence: CDR1 ENHRY, CDR2 SYGVKD. V dropped 6 bases and J dropped 4; count of bases not matched to a gene: 12. The CDR3 length is 15 residues.

In this sample, this clone turned up once. The chain is built from TRBV7-8 and TRBJ2-1; TRBD1 matches at 9 bases. This CDR3 comprises 17 residues. Germline V gene lookup returns CDR1 SGHVS and CDR2 FQNEAQ. The junction had 18 bases not matched to a gene; V was cut back by 5 bases and J by 10 bases. CDR3 nucleotide sequence: TGTGCCAGCAGCCTGAGACCCGGGACAGGGAGGGAGATAGAGCAGTTCTTC. This encodes CASSLRPGTGREIEQFF.

A few counts support this clone. The CDR3 DNA reads TGTGCCAGCAGCTTAAACGGACGGACTGATACGCAGTATTTT. Protein: CASSLNGRTDTQYF. The rearrangement joins TRBV7-3 to TRBJ2-3; a possible D gene is TRBD2 (5 bases). Trimming took off 1 base at V and 6 bases at J, with 11 bases between the two ends. In germline, CDR1 is SGHTA, CDR2 FQGTGA. This CDR3 spans 14 amino acids.